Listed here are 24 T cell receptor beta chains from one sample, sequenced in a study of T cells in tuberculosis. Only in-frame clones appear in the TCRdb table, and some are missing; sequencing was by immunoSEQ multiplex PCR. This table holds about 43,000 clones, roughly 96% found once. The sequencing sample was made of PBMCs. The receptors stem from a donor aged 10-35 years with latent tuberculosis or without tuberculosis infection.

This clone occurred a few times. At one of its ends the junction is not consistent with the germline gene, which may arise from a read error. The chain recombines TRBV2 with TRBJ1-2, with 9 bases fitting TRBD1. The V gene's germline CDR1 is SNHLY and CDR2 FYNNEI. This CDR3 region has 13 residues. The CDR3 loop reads CANRDRESYGYTF. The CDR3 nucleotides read TGCGCAAATAGGGACAGGGAGAGCTATGGCTACACCTTC.

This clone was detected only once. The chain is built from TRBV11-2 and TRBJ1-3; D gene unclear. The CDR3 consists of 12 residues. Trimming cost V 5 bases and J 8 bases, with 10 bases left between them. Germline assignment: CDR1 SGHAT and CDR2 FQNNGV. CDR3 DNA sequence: TGTGCCAGCAGCCGAGGGCCGTACACCATATATTTT. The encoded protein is CASSRGPYTIYF.

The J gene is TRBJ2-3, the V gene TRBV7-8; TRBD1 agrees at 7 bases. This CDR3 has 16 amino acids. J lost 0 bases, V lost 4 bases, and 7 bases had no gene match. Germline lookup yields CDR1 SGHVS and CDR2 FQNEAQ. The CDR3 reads CASSSRGTASTDTQYF. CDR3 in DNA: TGTGCCAGCAGCTCCAGAGGGACAGCTAGCACAGATACGCAGTATTTT. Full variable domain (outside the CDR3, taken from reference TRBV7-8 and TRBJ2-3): GAGVSQSPRYKVAKRGQDVALRCDPISGHVSLFWYQQALGQGPEFLTYFQNEAQLDKSGLPSDRFFAERPEGSVSTLKIQRTQQEDSAVYLCASSSRGTASTDTQYFGPGTRLTVL.

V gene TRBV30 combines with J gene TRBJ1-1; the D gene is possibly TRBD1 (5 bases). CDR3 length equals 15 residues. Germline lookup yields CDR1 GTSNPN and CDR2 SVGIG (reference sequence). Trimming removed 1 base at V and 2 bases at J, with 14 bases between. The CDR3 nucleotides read TGTGCCTGGAGTGACCTCGGGACTATCAACACTGAAGCTTTCTTT. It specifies CAWSDLGTINTEAFF.

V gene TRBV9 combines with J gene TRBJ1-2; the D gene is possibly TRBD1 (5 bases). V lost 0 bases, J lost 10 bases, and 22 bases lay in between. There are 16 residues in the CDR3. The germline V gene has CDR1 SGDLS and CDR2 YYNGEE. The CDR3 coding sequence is TGTGCCAGCAGCGTAGACCCGGGGGACCCCGCTAAATTCTACACCTTC. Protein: CASSVDPGDPAKFYTF.

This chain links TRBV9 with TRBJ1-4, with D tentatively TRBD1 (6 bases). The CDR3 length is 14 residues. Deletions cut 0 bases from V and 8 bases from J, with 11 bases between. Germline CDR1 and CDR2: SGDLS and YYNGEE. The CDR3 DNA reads TGTGCCAGCAGCGTAGGGCAGGGGAAGGAAAAACTGTTTTTT. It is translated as CASSVGQGKEKLFF.

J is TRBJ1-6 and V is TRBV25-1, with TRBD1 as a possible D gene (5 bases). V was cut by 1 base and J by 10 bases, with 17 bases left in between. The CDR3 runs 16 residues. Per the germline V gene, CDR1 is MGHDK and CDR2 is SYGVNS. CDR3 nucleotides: TGTGCCAGCAGTGAATTTACTGGGGGGATAGGATCACCCCTCCACTTT. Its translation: CASSEFTGGIGSPLHF.

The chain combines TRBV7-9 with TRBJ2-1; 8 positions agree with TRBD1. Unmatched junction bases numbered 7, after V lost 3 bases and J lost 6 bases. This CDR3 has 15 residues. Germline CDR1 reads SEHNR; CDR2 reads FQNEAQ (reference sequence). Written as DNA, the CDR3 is TGTGCCAGCAGCTTCGGACAGGGTGTTTTCAATGAGCAGTTCTTC. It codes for CASSFGQGVFNEQFF.

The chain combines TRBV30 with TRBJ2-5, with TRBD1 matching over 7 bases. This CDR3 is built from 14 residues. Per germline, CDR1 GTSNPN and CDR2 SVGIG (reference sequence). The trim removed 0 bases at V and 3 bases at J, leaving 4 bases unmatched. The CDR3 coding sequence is TGTGCCTGGAGTGTACGGGGACAGAAAGAGACCCAGTACTTC. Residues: CAWSVRGQKETQYF. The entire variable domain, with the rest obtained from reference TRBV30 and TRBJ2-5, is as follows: SQTIHQWPATLVQPVGSPLSLECTVEGTSNPNLYWYRQAAGRGLQLLFYSVGIGQISSEVPQNLSASRPQDRQFILSSKKLLLSDSGFYLCAWSVRGQKETQYFGPGTRLLVL.

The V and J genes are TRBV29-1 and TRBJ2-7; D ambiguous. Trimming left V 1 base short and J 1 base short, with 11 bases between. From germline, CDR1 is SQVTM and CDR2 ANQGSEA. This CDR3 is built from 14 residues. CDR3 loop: CSVEVQTPSYEQYF. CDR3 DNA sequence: TGCAGCGTTGAAGTTCAGACACCTTCCTACGAGCAGTACTTC.

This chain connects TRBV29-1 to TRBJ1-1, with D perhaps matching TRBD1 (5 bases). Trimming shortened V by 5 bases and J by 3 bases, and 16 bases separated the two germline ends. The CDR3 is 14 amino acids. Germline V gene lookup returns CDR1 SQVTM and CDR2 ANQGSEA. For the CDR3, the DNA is TGCAGCGTTAGCCGATTGGGGCGAGACACTGAAGCTTTCTTT. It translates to CSVSRLGRDTEAFF.

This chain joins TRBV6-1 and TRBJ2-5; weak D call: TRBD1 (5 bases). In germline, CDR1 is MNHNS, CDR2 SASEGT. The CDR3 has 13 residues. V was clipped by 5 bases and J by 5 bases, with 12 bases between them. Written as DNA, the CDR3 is TGTGCCAGCAGTAAGACAGTCAGGGAGACCCAGTACTTC. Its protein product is CASSKTVRETQYF.

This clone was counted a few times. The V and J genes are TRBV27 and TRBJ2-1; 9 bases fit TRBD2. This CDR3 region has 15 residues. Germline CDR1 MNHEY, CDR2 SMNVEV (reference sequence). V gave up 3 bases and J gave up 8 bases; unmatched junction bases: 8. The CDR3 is CASSFRGGASDEQFF. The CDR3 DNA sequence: TGTGCCAGCAGTTTTCGCGGGGGGGCCTCGGATGAGCAGTTCTTC.

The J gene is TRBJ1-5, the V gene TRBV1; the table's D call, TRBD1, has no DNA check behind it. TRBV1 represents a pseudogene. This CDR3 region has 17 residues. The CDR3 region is CTSSQDLDRESNQPQHF. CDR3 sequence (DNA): TGCACCAGCAGCCAAGATCTTGACAGGGAGTCTAATCAGCCCCAGCATTTT.

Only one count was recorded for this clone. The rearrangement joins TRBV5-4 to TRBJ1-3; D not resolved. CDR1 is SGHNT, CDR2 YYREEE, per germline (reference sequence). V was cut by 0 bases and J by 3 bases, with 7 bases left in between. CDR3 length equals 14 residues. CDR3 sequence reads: CASSLAGDGNTIYF. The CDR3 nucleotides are TGTGCCAGCAGCTTGGCCGGGGATGGAAACACCATATATTTT.

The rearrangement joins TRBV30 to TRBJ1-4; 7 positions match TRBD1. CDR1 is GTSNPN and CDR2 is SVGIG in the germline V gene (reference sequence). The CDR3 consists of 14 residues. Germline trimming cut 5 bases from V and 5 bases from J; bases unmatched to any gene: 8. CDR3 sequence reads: CAWDMTGMNEKLFF. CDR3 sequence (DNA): TGTGCCTGGGATATGACAGGGATGAATGAAAAACTGTTTTTT.

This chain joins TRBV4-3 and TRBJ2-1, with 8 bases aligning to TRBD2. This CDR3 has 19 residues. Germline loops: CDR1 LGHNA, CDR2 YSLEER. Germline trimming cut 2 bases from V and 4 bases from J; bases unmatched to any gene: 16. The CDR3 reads CASSQRGPTAGVLYNEQFF. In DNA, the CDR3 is TGCGCCAGCAGCCAACGCGGCCCGACAGCGGGGGTCCTTTACAATGAGCAGTTCTTC.

The CDR3 DNA is TGTGCCAGCGTAGAAGACAGGGGCACTGGCTACACCTTC. Amino acid sequence: CASVEDRGTGYTF. The V and J genes are TRBV6-6 and TRBJ1-2, with 8 bases matching TRBD1. The ends lost 8 bases at V and 7 bases at J; junction bases unmatched: 9. The germline CDR1 and CDR2 sequences are MNHNY and SVGAGI (reference sequence). The CDR3 is 13 residues long.

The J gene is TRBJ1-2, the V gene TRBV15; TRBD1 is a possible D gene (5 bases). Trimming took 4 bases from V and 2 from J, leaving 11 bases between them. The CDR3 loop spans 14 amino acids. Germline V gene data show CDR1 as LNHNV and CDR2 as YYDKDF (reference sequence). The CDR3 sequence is CATSIPGGNYGYTF. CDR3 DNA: TGTGCCACCAGCATACCGGGGGGAAACTATGGCTACACCTTC. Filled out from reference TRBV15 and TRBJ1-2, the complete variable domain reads DAMVIQNPRYQVTQFGKPVTLSCSQTLNHNVMYWYQQKSSQAPKLLFHYYDKDFNNEADTPDNFQSRRPNTSFCFLDIRSPGLGDTAMYLCATSIPGGNYGYTFGSGTRLTVV.

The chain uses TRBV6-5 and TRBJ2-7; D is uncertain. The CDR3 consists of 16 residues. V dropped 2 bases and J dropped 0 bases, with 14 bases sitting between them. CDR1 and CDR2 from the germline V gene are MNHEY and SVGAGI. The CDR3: CASSYRSDVYSYEQYF. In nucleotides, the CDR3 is TGTGCCAGCAGTTACCGGTCCGATGTGTACTCCTACGAGCAGTACTTC.

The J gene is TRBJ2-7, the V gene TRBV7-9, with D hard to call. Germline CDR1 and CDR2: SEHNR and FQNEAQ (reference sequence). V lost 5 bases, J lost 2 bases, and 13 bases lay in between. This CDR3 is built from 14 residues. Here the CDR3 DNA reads TGTGCCAGCAGCCCCTTCGACATCACCTACGAGCAGTACTTC. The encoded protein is CASSPFDITYEQYF.

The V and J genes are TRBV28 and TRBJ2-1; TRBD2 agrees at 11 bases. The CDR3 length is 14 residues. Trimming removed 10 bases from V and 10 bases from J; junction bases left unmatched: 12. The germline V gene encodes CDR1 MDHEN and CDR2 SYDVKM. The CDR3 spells CATVAGGLFGEQFF. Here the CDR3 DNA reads TGTGCCACCGTAGCGGGGGGGCTTTTCGGGGAGCAGTTCTTC. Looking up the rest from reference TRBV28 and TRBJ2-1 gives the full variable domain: DVKVTQSSRYLVKRTGEKVFLECVQDMDHENMFWYRQDPGLGLRLIYFSYDVKMKEKGDIPEGYSVSREKKERFSLILESASTNQTSMYLCATVAGGLFGEQFFGPGTRLTVL.

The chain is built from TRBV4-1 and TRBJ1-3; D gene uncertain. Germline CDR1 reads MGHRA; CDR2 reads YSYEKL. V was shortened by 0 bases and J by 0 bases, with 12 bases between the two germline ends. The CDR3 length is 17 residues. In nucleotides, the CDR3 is TGCGCCAGCAGCCAAGATAGTACTCGGGTCTCTGGAAACACCATATATTTT. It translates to CASSQDSTRVSGNTIYF.

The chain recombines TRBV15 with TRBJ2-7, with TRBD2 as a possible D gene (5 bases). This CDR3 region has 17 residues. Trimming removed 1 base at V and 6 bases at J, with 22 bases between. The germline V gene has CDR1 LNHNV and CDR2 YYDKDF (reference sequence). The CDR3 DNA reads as TGTGCCACCAGCAGAGGGGGAAACACCGCACCCGGGGTCGAGCAGTACTTC. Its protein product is CATSRGGNTAPGVEQYF.